This T cell receptor beta chain was profiled in a study of T cells in Graves' hyperthyroidism and ophthalmopathy (dated by TCRdb to between 2019 and 2020). For the wider study: Peripheral blood samples were taken at the time of initial diagnosis, prior to any treatment. For training and testing, the 100 or so patients in the discovery cohort were randomly divided in a 7:3 ratio. After blood sampling, hyperthyroidism patients were treated with methimazole at a starting dose of 30 mg daily, and ophthalmopathy patients were treated with high-dose intravenous methylprednisolone. To identify TCR V-J signatures that set the groups apart, the researchers used a discovery cohort of 90 to 100 patients, made up of 43 with Graves' ophthalmopathy and about 59 with stable Graves' hyperthyroidism. The paper describes TCR Vbeta CDR3 sequencing of about 140 peripheral blood samples, made up of approximately 40 ophthalmopathy patients, over 70 hyperthyroidism patients and 17 progressor patients. An independent validation cohort of 18 to 20 hyperthyroidism patients and about 16 patients who later progressed to ophthalmopathy tested prospective prediction of ophthalmopathy. In over five Graves' hyperthyroidism patients, the study also compared T-cell repertoires from thyroid tissue with T-cell repertoires from blood.

The paper as a whole reports these results and caveats: No statistical method was used to set the sample size in advance, and investigators knew the group allocation. A model built on a 13 V-J signature distinguished ophthalmopathy from stable hyperthyroidism, reaching about 88% sensitivity and about 81% specificity in cross-validation and 80%/75% in testing. In validation, the model predicted progression to ophthalmopathy a median of roughly 6.2 months before onset, with about 71% sensitivity and roughly 77% specificity. Most expanded thyroid clonotypes (frequency above 0.001) were also detected in blood, suggesting blood repertoires may reflect thyroid immune responses.

Hyperthyroidism patients were aged 18 to 65 years and newly diagnosed, with disease duration of less than 2 months. The study excluded patients with uncontrolled infections, other autoimmune diseases, pregnancy or lactation. Diagnoses were established on the basis of clinical symptoms, serum thyroxine and TRAb, thyroid ultrasound, and orbital computed tomography. Blood from progressor patients was collected at the time of first diagnosis with hyperthyroidism, before any ophthalmopathy symptoms had appeared. PBMCs were separated from under 12 ml of fresh peripheral blood using Ficoll-Paque density gradient centrifugation. Progressor patients were defined as those initially diagnosed with Graves' hyperthyroidism in whom ophthalmopathy developed during follow-up. Total RNA was extracted with Trizol reagent, and quality was checked on an Agilent 2100 Bioanalyzer. In its sample, this clonotype was seen many times. No cognate antigen has been identified for it. It has no much larger one-base neighbor in the sample; base qualities were not kept.

Amplification of TCR beta CDR3 regions was carried out from RNA transcripts. A first-round RT-PCR of the TCR CDR3 used the HTBI primer set with the Qiagen OneStep RT-PCR kit. Libraries were constructed in a second round of multiplex PCR, after which size selection and purification were carried out. Libraries were sequenced paired-end with 100 bp reads on an Illumina HiSeq2000. As for how the authors treated the data: Raw data were processed with SOAPnuke, discarding reads with adapters, uncalled bases, mean Phred below 15, or no exact constant-primer or identifier match. High-quality paired reads were merged with COPE v1.2.5, and unique nucleotide sequences were defined as clonotypes. MiTCR v1.1 was used to align the clonotypes against IMGT TRBV, TRBD and TRBJ reference segments. Only V-J combinations with frequency above 0.0001, covering approximately 99% of repertoires, were analysed. A TCS score was defined as the ratio of F50 (clonal expansion) to E x V (chaos), with BLOSUM62-based TCRdist applied between CDR3 peptides within each V-J. Welch's t-statistics and random forest reduced some 510 V-J features to under 15, which were used in a naive Bayes classifier (R e1071). TCRdb applied fastp at Q25 and MiXCR to the public reads, then kept only in-frame beta chains. Identical CDR3 proteins give one entry, which carries the most common genes and DNA. The V and J calls here are based on TCRdb, not the publication. The sample table contains some 600,000 distinct CDR3 sequences; only one count was recorded for 11% to 15% of them. Roughly 5.7% of the sample goes to the ten largest clones.

The germline V gene gives CDR1 as SGHTA and CDR2 as FQGTGA. The CDR3 goes from the cysteine to the phenylalanine over 16 residues. Only the CDR3 part of the read is kept: 48 bases, read in frame from the first base. V loses 4 bases, J loses 4 bases, and the germline ends lie 17 bases apart. This clonotype was obtained from a woman in her thirties with Graves' hyperthyroidism that later progressed to Graves' ophthalmopathy. Sequences were obtained from blood. This chain is built from TRBV7-3 and TRBJ2-1; 6 matching bases give a weak D call of TRBD2. The CDR3 amino acid sequence is: CASSSQVAAEYNEQFF. The DNA sequence follows: TGTGCCAGCAGCTCTCAAGTAGCGGCCGAGTACAATGAGCAGTTCTTC.